The clone carrying this TCR beta chain was detected only a few times. Its specificity is unknown. This sample was taken from a study of chemoradiotherapy in HPV16-positive cancers. General study findings and limits: HPV-specific T cells were functionally defined from only two HPV16-positive patients.

The protocol was immunoSEQ multiplex PCR, while the TCRdb copy is restricted to in-frame clones and leaves out a portion. The profile shows about 8,400 clones, around 74% of them singletons. V was clipped by 0 bases and J by 7 bases, with 12 bases between them. The germline V gene encodes CDR1 MGHRA and CDR2 YSYEKL. The CDR3 is 14 residues long. The chain joins TRBV4-1 to TRBJ1-1; D gene uncertain. Sequenced material: tumor tissue, taken from a patient who underwent chemoradiotherapy. This sequence was found in a human donor with HPV-associated anogenital cancer. CDR3 sequence (DNA): TGCGCCAGCAGCCAAGAACCGGGCCTCTATGAAGCTTTCTTT. Translation gives CASSQEPGLYEAFF.